One sample yielded the 25 T cell receptor beta chains listed below, sequenced in a study of control samples from healthy donors and cancer patients. Data came from immunoSEQ multiplex PCR; TCRdb stores just in-frame clones and leaves some out. Of tens of thousands of clones detected, over 75% appear once; the ten largest clones hold approximately 30%. Specimen: blood. These receptors were obtained from a man aged 50 to 60 in good health.

V and J are TRBV28 and TRBJ1-5; unclear D gene. V lost 6 bases and J 1 base, leaving 16 bases between the germline ends. The CDR3 is 16 amino acids. Germline V gene data show CDR1 as MDHEN and CDR2 as SYDVKM. This CDR3 is CASSPPDLLSNQPQHF. DNA of the CDR3: TGTGCCAGCAGCCCCCCCGACCTTTTAAGCAATCAGCCCCAGCATTTT.

The chain combines TRBV13 with TRBJ2-5, with 8 bases lining up with TRBD1. V was pared by 0 bases and J by 4 bases, with 13 bases of the junction left unmatched. The CDR3 has 18 residues. Germline V gene sequence: CDR1 PRHDT, CDR2 FYEKMQ (reference sequence). CDR3 sequence: CASSLGWTGNLTGETQYF. The CDR3 nucleotides are TGTGCCAGCAGCTTAGGGTGGACAGGGAATTTGACTGGAGAGACCCAGTACTTC.

The V gene is TRBV29-1, the J gene TRBJ2-3, with D unresolved. The germline V gene encodes CDR1 SQVTM and CDR2 ANQGSEA. The CDR3 runs to 11 residues. V lost 8 bases and J lost 3, with 9 bases in between. The CDR3 DNA is TGCAGCCAAGATCGAACAGATACGCAGTATTTT. This gives the protein CSQDRTDTQYF.

This clone was seen more than once but under ten times. The chain employs TRBV6-6 and TRBJ2-7; 8 bases agree with TRBD1. The germline V gene encodes CDR1 MNHNY and CDR2 SVGAGI (reference sequence). The CDR3 is made up of 14 amino acids. V shed 3 bases, J shed 5 bases, and the junction held 6 bases outside the gene matches. In DNA, the CDR3 is TGTGCCAGCAGTTATAGACAGGGGATCCACGAGCAGTACTTC. Its protein is CASSYRQGIHEQYF.

The genes are TRBV30 and TRBJ1-1, with 7 bases matching TRBD1. The CDR3 is 11 residues long. The V gene end was trimmed by 4 bases and the J gene end by 5 bases; junction bases not matched to a gene: 1. The germline V gene encodes CDR1 GTSNPN and CDR2 SVGIG (reference sequence). The CDR3 loop reads CAWNRGTEAFF. Here the CDR3 DNA reads TGTGCCTGGAACAGGGGTACTGAAGCTTTCTTT.

The chain couples TRBV5-1 to TRBJ2-5; 9 nucleotides align to TRBD1. The CDR3 is made up of 16 amino acids. Germline assignment: CDR1 SGHRS and CDR2 YFSETQ. The V gene end was trimmed by 9 bases and the J gene end by 4 bases; junction bases not matched to a gene: 16. The CDR3 here is CATSTGGRLVGETQYF. CDR3 nucleotides: TGCGCCACCTCGACAGGGGGTAGGCTTGTCGGAGAGACCCAGTACTTC.

This chain connects TRBV5-6 to TRBJ1-4; tentative D call: TRBD1 (6 bases). Germline V gene data show CDR1 as SGHDT and CDR2 as YYEEEE. V dropped 4 bases and J dropped 5 bases, with 12 bases sitting between them. The CDR3 has 14 residues. The CDR3 here is CASSEQGRNEKLFF. Here the CDR3 DNA reads TGTGCCAGCAGCGAACAGGGACGGAATGAAAAACTGTTTTTT.

This clone was detected once. CDR3 residues: CASRLTRSPQYF. CDR3 nucleotide sequence: TGTGCCAGCAGGCTGACTAGGTCTCCGCAGTATTTT. J is TRBJ2-3 and V is TRBV12-3 or TRBV12-4; possible D gene TRBD2, 6 bases. This CDR3 contains 12 residues. V gave up 6 bases and J gave up 10 bases, with 14 bases separating them.

The V and J genes are TRBV7-2 and TRBJ1-2; TRBD1 is a possible D gene (6 bases). CDR3 size: 15 residues. Per germline, CDR1 SGHTA and CDR2 FQGNSA. With 5 bases removed from V and 7 bases from J, the gap between germline ends came to 20 bases. The CDR3 loop reads CASSPRTERTSGYTF. The CDR3 coding sequence is TGTGCCAGCAGCCCCCGGACAGAACGCACTAGTGGCTACACCTTC.

This chain uses TRBV30 with TRBJ1-2; D gene unclear. V lost 2 bases and J 4 bases, leaving 17 bases between the germline ends. The V gene's germline CDR1 is GTSNPN and CDR2 SVGIG (reference sequence). The CDR3 covers 15 residues. The CDR3 protein is CAWSIGSWGIYGYTF. CDR3 nucleotides: TGTGCCTGGAGTATTGGCTCCTGGGGAATCTATGGCTACACCTTC.

This chain uses TRBV4-1 with TRBJ2-7, with 7 bases identical to TRBD2. The CDR3 is made up of 16 amino acids. The V and J ends lost 0 bases and 4 bases, in that order; junction bases with no gene match: 9. Germline values: CDR1 MGHRA, CDR2 YSYEKL. The CDR3 protein is CASSQEMTRGGYEQYF. CDR3 coding DNA: TGCGCCAGCAGCCAAGAAATGACTCGGGGAGGGTACGAGCAGTACTTC.

CDR3 sequence: CASSPELPLFPYSPLHF. The CDR3 coding sequence is TGTGCCAGCAGCCCCGAGTTACCCCTTTTCCCTTATTCACCCCTCCACTTT. V and J are TRBV21-1 and TRBJ1-6. TRBV21-1 constitutes a pseudogene. The CDR3 spans 17 residues.

The V and J genes are TRBV18 and TRBJ2-2, with TRBD2 matching over 13 bases. This CDR3 has 15 amino acids. Germline CDR1 is KGHSH and CDR2 is LQKENI. V gave up 8 bases and J gave up 5 bases; unmatched junction bases: 5. The CDR3: CASRTSGSWTGELFF. Here the CDR3 DNA reads TGTGCCAGCCGGACTAGCGGGAGCTGGACCGGGGAGCTGTTTTTT.

This clone has a handful of counts. The V and J genes are TRBV15 and TRBJ1-1; D unresolved. The CDR3 is made up of 15 amino acids. CDR1 LNHNV and CDR2 YYDKDF come from the germline V gene (reference sequence). The V and J ends lost 5 bases and 1 base respectively, with 14 bases between them. The CDR3 nucleotides are TGTGCCACCAGCCCCTCCCCGGGAAAGAACACTGAAGCTTTCTTT. Amino acid sequence: CATSPSPGKNTEAFF.

V and J are TRBV4-3 and TRBJ1-3, with D unresolved. V was pared by 3 bases and J by 0 bases, with 12 bases between. The germline V gene has CDR1 LGHNA and CDR2 YSLEER. This CDR3 has 16 residues. The CDR3 region has the DNA TGCGCCAGCAGCCACGTTAAGGTCCTCTCTGGAAACACCATATATTTT. Residues: CASSHVKVLSGNTIYF.

The chain couples TRBV11-2 to TRBJ2-7; 9 positions match TRBD1. Looked up from germline, CDR1 is SGHAT and CDR2 is FQNNGV. Germline trimming cut 4 bases from V and 0 bases from J; bases unmatched to any gene: 1. The CDR3 extends over 14 amino acids. Here the CDR3 DNA reads TGTGCCAGCAGCTGGGACAGGGCCTCCTACGAGCAGTACTTC. Its translation is CASSWDRASYEQYF.

This rearrangement joins TRBV14 to TRBJ1-2; 7 bases map to TRBD1. J was trimmed by 2 bases and V by 4 bases; bases with no gene match: 1. Germline V gene sequence: CDR1 SGHDN, CDR2 FVKESK. The CDR3 runs 13 residues. CDR3 protein: CASSPGQNYGYTF. The CDR3 DNA reads TGTGCCAGCAGCCCGGGACAGAACTATGGCTACACCTTC.

The CDR3 loop reads CASEAGGTYNEQFF. The CDR3 region has the DNA TGTGCCAGCGAAGCGGGAGGTACTTACAATGAGCAGTTCTTC. The chain is built from TRBV25-1 and TRBJ2-1, with TRBD2 matching 9 bases. The CDR3 runs to 14 residues. The V gene's germline CDR1 is MGHDK and CDR2 SYGVNS. J lost 4 bases, V lost 8 bases, and 6 bases had no gene match.

V usage is TRBV29-1 and J usage is TRBJ1-2; tentatively, D is TRBD1 (5 bases). With 7 bases removed from V and 2 bases from J, the gap between germline ends came to 17 bases. Germline assignment: CDR1 SQVTM and CDR2 ANQGSEA. There are 14 residues in the CDR3. CDR3 sequence: CSGTQGRGNYGYTF. CDR3 nucleotide sequence: TGCAGCGGGACTCAGGGAAGAGGGAACTATGGCTACACCTTC.

J is TRBJ1-1 and V is TRBV30, with 9 bases fitting TRBD1. The V and J ends lost 4 bases and 1 base, in that order; junction bases with no gene match: 10. Per the germline V gene, CDR1 is GTSNPN and CDR2 is SVGIG (reference sequence). The CDR3 totals 16 residues. The CDR3 reads CAWTPRGQGTNTEAFF. For the CDR3, the DNA is TGTGCCTGGACCCCCCGGGGACAGGGTACGAACACTGAAGCTTTCTTT.

This chain connects TRBV27 to TRBJ2-7; a possible D gene is TRBD1 (5 bases). Per the germline V gene, CDR1 is MNHEY and CDR2 is SMNVEV (reference sequence). V was cut by 5 bases and J by 5 bases, with 10 bases left in between. The CDR3 has 12 amino acids. This chain's CDR3 is CASSPQGNEQYF. The CDR3 nucleotides read TGTGCCAGCAGTCCCCAGGGTAACGAGCAGTACTTC.

The CDR3 reads CASSVSLAGDTDTQYF. DNA of the CDR3: TGCGCCAGCAGCGTTTCACTAGCGGGAGACACAGATACGCAGTATTTT. The rearrangement links TRBV5-1 to TRBJ2-3; 11 bases are shared with TRBD2. The CDR3 covers 16 residues. Germline V gives CDR1 SGHRS, CDR2 YFSETQ. V was pared by 4 bases and J by 2 bases, with 6 bases of the junction left unmatched.

This chain uses TRBV9 with TRBJ1-1, with a tentative D call TRBD1 (5 bases). V dropped 4 bases and J dropped 0 bases, with 16 bases sitting between them. Germline CDR1 is SGDLS and CDR2 is YYNGEE. The CDR3 is 16 residues long. The CDR3 here is CASSKGSNLLNTEAFF. The CDR3 DNA reads as TGTGCCAGCAGCAAGGGGTCCAACCTCCTGAACACTGAAGCTTTCTTT.

Concerning this clone itself: The junction differs from germline at one of its ends, possibly a read error. V is TRBV28 and J is TRBJ1-2; D not certain. Germline V gene sequence: CDR1 MDHEN, CDR2 SYDVKM. The CDR3 consists of 12 residues. The CDR3 sequence: CASSPRRLQIVF. The CDR3 nucleotides read TGTGCCAGCAGCCCCCGGAGACTACAGATCGTCTTC.

The chain couples TRBV25-1 to TRBJ1-2, with 8 bases matching TRBD1. The CDR3 is 14 amino acids. Germline CDR1 and CDR2: MGHDK and SYGVNS. J was trimmed by 7 bases and V by 0 bases; bases with no gene match: 4. CDR3 nucleotides: TGTGCCAGCAGTGAATATCGGACAGGGAGTGGCTACACCTTC. Protein: CASSEYRTGSGYTF.